This T cell receptor beta chain is drawn from a study of metastatic and nonmetastatic thyroid tumors. Study as a whole: Repertoires from malignant and benign thyroid patients were compared across blood and tumor or nodule tissue. Study conclusions and caveats: Benign nodules were reported to have significantly lower TCR beta diversity than malignant thyroid tumors, in blood and tumor.

Regarding this clone: The antigen is unknown.

In the study's own analysis: Construction of a distant-metastasis classifier for papillary thyroid cancer relied on CDR3 differences across clinicopathological groups. TCRdb re-processed the PCR reads through MiXCR. The V and J calls, along with clone size, are taken from TCRdb and not from the paper's own processing. In the table there are roughly 61,000 clones, approximately 4.1% of which are singletons. Thyroid surgery was performed in patients who had received no treatment beforehand. Trimming left V 1 base short and J 4 bases short, with 14 bases between. Germline V gives CDR1 SGHAT, CDR2 FQNNGV. The length of the CDR3 is 15 residues.

Source material: blood. This receptor was taken from a female donor with papillary thyroid cancer or a benign thyroid nodule (not recorded which). Some clones in this sample may be carry-over from other donors' samples. This chain connects TRBV11-2 to TRBJ2-7, with a tentative D call TRBD2 (5 bases). The CDR3 sequence is CASSLASWSRYEQYF. The CDR3 DNA sequence: TGTGCCAGCAGCTTAGCTAGCTGGAGTCGGTACGAGCAGTACTTC.